A single sample gave rise to the 26 T cell receptor beta chains below, sequenced in a study of blood T cells in healthy people across ages (dated by TCRdb to the mid-2010s). Library prep was done by 5' RACE. Sequenced using an Illumina HiSeq 2500. A second PCR of about 7 to 12 cycles was run with a J-beta primer mix and a sample-barcoded 5' primer. The public sequencing data were trimmed at Q25 with fastp and processed into clonotypes with MiXCR by TCRdb, which kept only in-frame beta chains. All rows with the same CDR3 protein become a single entry with the most common DNA and genes. The table for this sample lists some 710,000 distinct CDR3 sequences; about 20% of them were counted only once. 20% to 25% of the sample is in the top ten clones. The sample comprised blood. These receptors originate from a man aged 65-85 years in good health.

The rearrangement uses TRBV7-8 and TRBJ2-5; 7 bases agree with TRBD2. The J call may be incorrect, as the DNA end agrees better with TRBJ2-7. This CDR3 is 14 amino acids long. Germline assignment: CDR1 SGHVS and CDR2 FQNEAQ. The chain's CDR3 is CASSLSRGAYEQYF. DNA for the CDR3: TGTGCCAGCAGCTTAAGTCGGGGGGCCTACGAGCAGTACTTC.

This clonotype was counted a few times. The chain joins TRBV29-1 to TRBJ2-5; D gene uncertain. Germline V gene sequence: CDR1 SQVTM, CDR2 ANQGSEA. The CDR3 runs to 11 residues. V was pared by 5 bases and J by 4 bases, with 8 bases between. CDR3 loop: CSVRLPETQYF. Written as DNA, the CDR3 is TGCAGCGTTCGACTTCCAGAGACCCAGTACTTC.

This clonotype was observed a few times. The chain employs TRBV27 and TRBJ2-3, with TRBD1 matching 12 bases. Germline assignment: CDR1 MNHEY and CDR2 SMNVEV (reference sequence). Trimming cost V 11 bases and J 5 bases; bases outside gene matches: 8. The CDR3 runs 14 residues. CDR3 amino acids: CASGDRGRGDTQYF. In DNA, the CDR3 is TGTGCCTCCGGGGACAGGGGGCGAGGAGATACGCAGTATTTT.

V is TRBV29-1 and J is TRBJ2-2; TRBD2 matches 9 bases. The CDR3 has 13 amino acids. The ends lost 6 bases at V and 9 bases at J; junction bases unmatched: 8. Germline assignment: CDR1 SQVTM and CDR2 ANQGSEA. The CDR3 reads CSVGASGVRELFF. CDR3 sequence (DNA): TGCAGCGTGGGGGCTAGCGGGGTCAGGGAGCTGTTTTTT.

This rearrangement joins TRBV5-1 to TRBJ2-1, with D perhaps TRBD1 or TRBD2 (5 bases each). The end of the DNA fits TRBJ2-7 better, so the J call may be wrong. Germline assignment: CDR1 SGHRS and CDR2 YFSETQ. The CDR3 extends over 15 amino acids. The CDR3 nucleotides read TGCGCCAGCAGCTCGCGTGGGGGAAAGAAAGACGAGCAGTACTTC. Its translation is CASSSRGGKKDEQYF.

This chain joins TRBV20-1 and TRBJ2-1, with D possibly being TRBD2 (6 bases). This CDR3 is 15 amino acids long. Trimming took off 1 base at V and 6 bases at J, with 16 bases between the two ends. CDR1 is DFQATT, CDR2 SNEGSKA, per germline (reference sequence). The CDR3 loop reads CSARGDRDSLNEQFF. The CDR3 nucleotides are TGCAGTGCTAGAGGTGACCGGGACTCCCTCAATGAGCAGTTCTTC.

This clonotype was detected only a few times. V gene TRBV5-1 combines with J gene TRBJ1-1; D is ambiguous. V was cut by 0 bases and J by 1 base, with 10 bases left in between. This CDR3 is built from 15 residues. The V gene's germline CDR1 is SGHRS and CDR2 YFSETQ. CDR3 region: CASSLDMGSNTEAFF. DNA of the CDR3: TGCGCCAGCAGCTTGGATATGGGGTCGAACACTGAAGCTTTCTTT.

As to this clonotype: The junction departs from germline at one end; a sequencing error may be responsible. This CDR3 is CAGSIITYEQYF. As DNA, the CDR3 is TGTGCCGGCAGCATAATTACCTACGAGCAGTACTTC. The V gene is TRBV7-9, the J gene TRBJ2-5, with D unresolved. Judging by the DNA end, TRBJ2-7 fits better; the J call may be wrong. The CDR3 contains 12 residues. Germline CDR1 is SEHNR and CDR2 is FQNEAQ (reference sequence).

The rearrangement joins TRBV29-1 to TRBJ2-1, with unresolved D. The CDR3 is 18 residues long. Germline V lookup: CDR1 SQVTM, CDR2 ANQGSEA. V lost 2 bases to trimming and J lost 1 base, with 21 bases between them. DNA of the CDR3: TGCAGCGTTGAACCTCCTATTTTGATCGGCGTTTCCTACAATGAGCAGTTCTTC. Translating it yields CSVEPPILIGVSYNEQFF.

This clonotype was detected many times. The chain joins TRBV12-3 or TRBV12-4 to TRBJ2-7, with unresolved D. The V and J ends lost 3 bases and 3 bases respectively, with 12 bases between them. The CDR3 loop spans 14 amino acids. In DNA form, the CDR3 reads TGTGCCAGCAGTTTCGCCGGGCAAATCTACGAGCAGTACTTC. Protein product: CASSFAGQIYEQYF.

V and J are TRBV20-1 and TRBJ1-1; TRBD1 matches at 10 bases. J lost 7 bases, V lost 5 bases, and 7 bases had no gene match. The length of the CDR3 is 13 residues. Germline CDR1 DFQATT, CDR2 SNEGSKA (reference sequence). For the CDR3, the DNA is TGCAGTGCTCGGCGACAGGGGGCCGGTGAAGCTTTCTTT. Protein product: CSARRQGAGEAFF.

The genes are TRBV6-2 or TRBV6-3 and TRBJ2-3, with D possibly being TRBD2 (5 bases). V dropped 2 bases and J dropped 0 bases, with 15 bases sitting between them. This CDR3 has 17 amino acids. The germline CDR1 and CDR2 sequences are MNHEY and SVGEGT. Written as DNA, the CDR3 is TGTGCCAGCAGTTACGGCGTCCTAGCCCCGAGCACAGATACGCAGTATTTT. Its translation: CASSYGVLAPSTDTQYF.

This chain links TRBV5-1 with TRBJ1-6; 12 bases are shared with TRBD1. Germline trimming cut 4 bases from V and 7 bases from J; bases unmatched to any gene: 9. The CDR3 runs to 17 residues. The V gene's germline CDR1 is SGHRS and CDR2 YFSETQ. The CDR3 DNA follows: TGCGCCAGCAGCGGTTGGGACAGGGGGCGAACAAATTCACCCCTCCACTTT. Translating gives CASSGWDRGRTNSPLHF. Full variable domain (remainder filled in from reference TRBV5-1 and TRBJ1-6): KAGVTQTPRYLIKTRGQQVTLSCSPISGHRSVSWYQQTPGQGLQFLFEYFSETQRNKGNFPGRFSGRQFSNSRSEMNVSTLELGDSALYLCASSGWDRGRTNSPLHFGNGTRLTVT.

This clonotype showed up just a few times. The rearrangement joins TRBV4-2 to TRBJ2-7; the D gene is possibly TRBD2 (5 bases). Trimming pared 5 bases from V and 0 bases from J, leaving 11 bases between. Germline V gives CDR1 LGHNA, CDR2 YNFKEQ. The CDR3 extends over 14 amino acids. In DNA, the CDR3 is TGTGCCAGCAGCGGAGGCGGAAGCTCCTACGAGCAGTACTTC. Amino acids: CASSGGGSSYEQYF.

This clonotype was seen only a few times. The chain links TRBV9 to TRBJ2-5; D perhaps matches TRBD2 (6 bases). CDR1 SGDLS and CDR2 YYNGEE come from the germline V gene. The CDR3 extends over 14 amino acids. Between the trimmed V and J ends, which lost 4 bases and 4 bases, there was a span of 14 bases. As DNA, the CDR3 is TGTGCCAGCAGCTTCCGACTAGAGGTAGAGACCCAGTACTTC. Encoded protein: CASSFRLEVETQYF.

The rearrangement uses TRBV11-2 and TRBJ2-1, with D perhaps assigned TRBD1 or TRBD2 (5 bases each). There are 17 residues in the CDR3. Germline CDR1 reads SGHAT; CDR2 reads FQNNGV. The ends were cut back, 4 bases at V and 0 bases at J, with 16 bases in the middle. The CDR3 region is CASSSVRDALSYNEQFF. In DNA, the CDR3 is TGTGCCAGCAGCTCCGTCCGGGACGCACTCTCCTACAATGAGCAGTTCTTC.

The rearrangement links TRBV12-3 or TRBV12-4 to TRBJ2-5; 11 bases line up with TRBD1. The end of the DNA aligns better with TRBJ2-1, so the J call may be wrong. The CDR3 contains 15 residues. DNA of the CDR3: TGTGCCAGCAGTTTTCGGACAGGGGGCGGGAATGAGCAGTTCTTC. It is translated as CASSFRTGGGNEQFF.

This clonotype was detected only a few times. This sequence joins TRBV29-1 and TRBJ1-1; the D is unclear. Germline CDR1 is SQVTM and CDR2 is ANQGSEA. This CDR3 is 13 amino acids long. V was clipped by 3 bases and J by 10 bases, with 18 bases between them. In DNA form, the CDR3 reads TGCAGCGTTGACCTCGCCCCTCTCTCGGGAGCTTTCTTT. Its translation: CSVDLAPLSGAFF. Complete variable domain (other parts from reference TRBV29-1 and TRBJ1-1): SAVISQKPSRDICQRGTSLTIQCQVDSQVTMMFWYRQQPGQSLTLIATANQGSEATYESGFVIDKFPISRPNLTFSTLTVSNMSPEDSSIYLCSVDLAPLSGAFFGQGTRLTVV.

This clonotype came up many times. The V and J genes are TRBV7-3 and TRBJ2-1; no firm D call. V lost 0 bases, J lost 5 bases, and 8 bases lay in between. The germline CDR1 and CDR2 sequences are SGHTA and FQGTGA. The CDR3 covers 14 residues. The CDR3: CASSLTSGDNEQFF. The DNA for the CDR3 is TGTGCCAGCAGCTTAACGAGTGGAGACAATGAGCAGTTCTTC.

This clonotype was picked up a small number of times. This sequence joins TRBV6-1 and TRBJ1-2; a possible D gene is TRBD1 (5 bases). There are 14 residues in the CDR3. Deletions cut 2 bases from V and 4 bases from J, with 11 bases between. CDR1 and CDR2 from the germline V gene are MNHNS and SASEGT. CDR3: CASSEWGSGYGYTF. As DNA, the CDR3 is TGTGCCAGCAGTGAATGGGGGTCTGGCTATGGCTACACCTTC.

This clonotype was recorded many times. V gene TRBV7-9 combines with J gene TRBJ2-1; tentative D call: TRBD1 (6 bases). V gave up 6 bases and J gave up 0 bases, with 15 bases separating them. Germline loops: CDR1 SEHNR, CDR2 FQNEAQ (reference sequence). This CDR3 comprises 16 residues. The CDR3 DNA is TGTGCCAGCAGAGCCTTCGGGACAAGCTCCTACAATGAGCAGTTCTTC. It codes for CASRAFGTSSYNEQFF.

This clonotype was found many times. The chain employs TRBV6-2 or TRBV6-3 and TRBJ2-1, with a possible D match to TRBD1 (5 bases). The germline V gene has CDR1 MNHEY and CDR2 SVGEGT. CDR3 length: 11 residues. V was trimmed by 5 bases and J by 9 bases, leaving 8 bases between them. CDR3 nucleotide sequence: TGTGCCAGCAGTCAGGGCGGTGAGCAGTTCTTC. Its protein is CASSQGGEQFF.

This clonotype was seen only a few times. The chain combines TRBV15 with TRBJ2-7; D unresolved. This CDR3 contains 13 residues. Looked up from germline, CDR1 is LNHNV and CDR2 is YYDKDF (reference sequence). V shed 0 bases and J shed 1 base, with 4 bases lying between them. The CDR3 DNA is TGTGCCACCAGCAGAGATCGTTCCTACGAGCAGTACGTC. Translating gives CATSRDRSYEQYV.

This clonotype turned up a few times. The CDR3: CASSLNFLPGELFF. CDR3 DNA: TGTGCCAGCAGCTTAAACTTCCTTCCCGGGGAGCTGTTTTTT. This chain connects TRBV7-2 to TRBJ2-2; D call uncertain. V shed 2 bases and J shed 6 bases, with 10 bases lying between them. This CDR3 spans 14 amino acids. Germline V CDR1 and CDR2: SGHTA, FQGNSA.

This clonotype came up many times. The CDR3 here is CASSEGQVQETQYF. CDR3 coding DNA: TGTGCCAGCAGTGAGGGACAAGTCCAAGAGACCCAGTACTTC. The V gene is TRBV25-1, the J gene TRBJ2-5; D may be TRBD1 (6 bases). The CDR3 is made up of 14 amino acids. V lost 3 bases, J lost 1 base, and 9 bases lay in between. Germline V gene data show CDR1 as MGHDK and CDR2 as SYGVNS.

A few counts support this clonotype. The chain uses TRBV20-1 and TRBJ2-5; D not certain. The DNA matches TRBJ2-1 better at its end, which makes the J call doubtful. CDR3 length: 15 residues. Germline V lookup: CDR1 DFQATT, CDR2 SNEGSKA (reference sequence). In DNA, the CDR3 is TGCAGTGCTAGAGGAGCCTTGCAGATCTACAATGAGCAGTTCTTC. Encoded protein: CSARGALQIYNEQFF.